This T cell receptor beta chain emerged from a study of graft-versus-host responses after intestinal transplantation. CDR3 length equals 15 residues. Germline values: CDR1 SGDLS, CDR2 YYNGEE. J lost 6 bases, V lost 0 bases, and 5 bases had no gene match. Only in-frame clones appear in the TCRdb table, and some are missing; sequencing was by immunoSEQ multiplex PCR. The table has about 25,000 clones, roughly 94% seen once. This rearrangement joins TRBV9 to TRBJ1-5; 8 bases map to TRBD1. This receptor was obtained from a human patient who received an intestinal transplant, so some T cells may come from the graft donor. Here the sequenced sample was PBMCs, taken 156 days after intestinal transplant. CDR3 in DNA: TGTGCCAGCAGCGTAGGGGGACAGGTCGGTCAGCCCCAGCATTTT. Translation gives CASSVGGQVGQPQHF.